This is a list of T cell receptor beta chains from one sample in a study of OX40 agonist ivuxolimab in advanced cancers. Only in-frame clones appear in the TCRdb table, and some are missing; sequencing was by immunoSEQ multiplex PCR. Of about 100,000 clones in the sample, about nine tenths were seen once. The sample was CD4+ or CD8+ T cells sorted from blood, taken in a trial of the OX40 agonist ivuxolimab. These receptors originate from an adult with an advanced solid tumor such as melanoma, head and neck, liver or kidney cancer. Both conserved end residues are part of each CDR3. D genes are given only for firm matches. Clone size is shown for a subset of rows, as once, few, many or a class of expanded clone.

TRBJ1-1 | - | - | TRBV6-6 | CASRLKDRREAFF | TGTGCCAGCCGACTAAAGGATCGGCGGGAAGCTTTCTTT
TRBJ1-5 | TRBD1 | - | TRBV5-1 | CASSPGQGNQPQHF | TGCGCCAGCAGCCCGGGACAGGGTAATCAGCCCCAGCATTTT
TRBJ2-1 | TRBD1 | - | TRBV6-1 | CASSEEGGGTSYNEQFF | TGTGCCAGCAGTGAAGAAGGGGGCGGTACATCCTACAATGAGCAGTTCTTC
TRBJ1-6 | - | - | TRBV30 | CAWSIDRLSSPLHF | TGTGCCTGGAGTATCGACAGGTTGAGTTCACCCCTCCACTTT
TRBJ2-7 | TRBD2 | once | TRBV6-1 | CASSESGGAWDEQYF | TGTGCCAGCAGTGAGTCCGGGGGGGCTTGGGACGAGCAGTACTTC
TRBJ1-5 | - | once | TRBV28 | CASSVGSLNQPQHF | TGTGCCAGCAGTGTGGGGTCCCTTAATCAGCCCCAGCATTTT
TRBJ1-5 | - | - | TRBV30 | CAWTSDRNQPQHF | TGTGCCTGGACCTCCGACAGAAATCAGCCCCAGCATTTT
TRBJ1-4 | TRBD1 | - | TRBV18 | CASSPRDRGNEKLFF | TGTGCCAGCTCACCTCGAGACAGGGGTAATGAAAAACTGTTTTTT
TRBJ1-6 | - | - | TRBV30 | CAWTKNQVGSPLHF | TGTGCCTGGACCAAGAACCAGGTTGGATCACCCCTCCACTTT
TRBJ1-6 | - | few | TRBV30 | CAWGREAPSPLHF | TGTGCCTGGGGACGGGAAGCACCTTCACCCCTCCACTTT
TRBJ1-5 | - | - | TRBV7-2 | CASSLWNQPQHF | TGTGCCAGCAGCTTATGGAATCAGCCCCAGCATTTT
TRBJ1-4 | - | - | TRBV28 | CASSYRATNEKLFF | TGTGCCAGCAGTTACAGAGCAACTAATGAAAAACTGTTTTTT
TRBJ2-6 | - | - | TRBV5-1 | CASSLPPISSGANVLTF | TGCGCCAGCAGCTTGCCCCCTATAAGCTCTGGGGCCAACGTCCTGACTTTC
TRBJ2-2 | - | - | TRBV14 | CASSQFRNTGELFF | TGTGCCAGCAGCCAATTCAGGAACACCGGGGAGCTGTTTTTT
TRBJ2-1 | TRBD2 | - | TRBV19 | CASSIPSAGGRYNEQFF | TGTGCCAGTAGTATACCATCCGCGGGGGGGCGGTACAATGAGCAGTTCTTC
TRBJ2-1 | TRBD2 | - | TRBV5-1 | CASSLGTSGYNEQFF | TGCGCCAGCAGCTTGGGGACTAGCGGATACAATGAGCAGTTCTTC
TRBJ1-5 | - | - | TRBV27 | CASSFRGGDQPQHF | TGTGCCAGCAGTTTCCGGGGGGGTGATCAGCCCCAGCATTTT
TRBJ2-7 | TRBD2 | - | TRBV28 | CASTPGGASGIQYF | TGTGCCAGCACCCCTGGAGGGGCTAGCGGGATTCAGTACTTC
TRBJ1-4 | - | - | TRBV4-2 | CASSPNEEKLFF | TGTGCCAGCAGCCCCAATGAGGAAAAACTGTTTTTT
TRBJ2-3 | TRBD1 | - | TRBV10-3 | CAISATGGSDTQYF | TGTGCCATCAGTGCCACAGGGGGATCAGATACGCAGTATTTT
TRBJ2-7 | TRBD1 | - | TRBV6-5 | CASSESGTVSYEQYF | TGTGCCAGCAGCGAATCCGGGACAGTCTCCTACGAGCAGTACTTC
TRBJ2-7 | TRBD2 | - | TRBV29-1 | CSVAGGGNEQYF | TGCAGCGTCGCGGGGGGGGGCAACGAGCAGTACTTC
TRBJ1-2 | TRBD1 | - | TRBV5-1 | CASSSGTGFLDGYTF | TGCGCCAGCAGCTCCGGGACAGGGTTTTTGGATGGCTACACCTTC
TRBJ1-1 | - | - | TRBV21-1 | CASSKDMSREIREAFF | TGTGCCAGCAGCAAAGATATGAGTAGGGAAATCCGTGAAGCTTTCTTT
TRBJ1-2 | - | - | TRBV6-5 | CASRSGNYGYTF | TGTGCCAGCAGGTCTGGTAACTATGGCTACACCTTC
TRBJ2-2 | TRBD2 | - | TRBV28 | CASSLQGLAGAGELFF | TGTGCCAGCAGTTTACAGGGACTAGCGGGAGCCGGGGAGCTGTTTTTT
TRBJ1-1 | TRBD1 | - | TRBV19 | CASSLRQGTRNTEAFF | TGTGCCAGTAGTCTACGACAGGGAACGCGCAACACTGAAGCTTTCTTT
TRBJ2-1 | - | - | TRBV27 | CARGGDYNEQFF | TGTGCCAGGGGCGGGGACTACAATGAGCAGTTCTTC
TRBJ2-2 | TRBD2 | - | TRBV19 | CASRRGTSMNTGELFF | TGTGCCAGCAGAAGAGGGACTAGTATGAACACCGGGGAGCTGTTTTTT
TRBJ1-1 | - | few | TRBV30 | CAWSRHKAAFF | TGTGCCTGGTCCCGACACAAGGCGGCTTTCTTT
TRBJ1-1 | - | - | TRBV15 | CATSRAGRGGARTEAFF | TGTGCCACCAGCAGAGCAGGGAGAGGGGGGGCGAGGACTGAAGCTTTCTTT
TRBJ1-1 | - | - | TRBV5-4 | CASSLAGGVTEAFF | TGTGCCAGCAGCTTGGCCGGGGGTGTCACTGAAGCTTTCTTT
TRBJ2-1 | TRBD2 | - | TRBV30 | CAGRTSGGVNEQFF | TGTGCCGGACGAACTAGCGGCGGGGTCAATGAGCAGTTCTTC
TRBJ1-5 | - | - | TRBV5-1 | CASSPVGPSNQPQHF | TGCGCCAGCAGCCCGGTGGGCCCTAGCAATCAGCCCCAGCATTTT
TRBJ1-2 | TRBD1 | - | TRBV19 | CASSIERDRGSYGYTF | TGTGCCAGTAGTATAGAACGAGACAGGGGGAGTTATGGCTACACCTTC
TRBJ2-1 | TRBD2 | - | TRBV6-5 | CASTPLAGAYNEQFF | TGTGCCAGCACCCCACTAGCGGGAGCCTACAATGAGCAGTTCTTC
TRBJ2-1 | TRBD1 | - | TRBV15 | CATSREKGQGASGNEQFF | TGTGCCACCAGCAGAGAAAAAGGCCAGGGGGCTAGTGGTAATGAGCAGTTCTTC
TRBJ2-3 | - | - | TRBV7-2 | CASSSDYPDTQYF | TGTGCCAGCAGCTCAGACTACCCGGATACGCAGTATTTT
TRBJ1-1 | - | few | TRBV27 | CASSLLTGDTEAFF | TGTGCCAGCAGTTTACTGACGGGGGACACTGAAGCTTTCTTT
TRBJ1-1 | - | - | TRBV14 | CASSQDRGRSWNTEAFF | TGTGCCAGCAGCCAAGATCGGGGACGGTCGTGGAACACTGAAGCTTTCTTT
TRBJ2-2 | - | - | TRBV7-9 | CASSRPGRLNTGELFF | TGTGCCAGCAGCCGACCGGGACGTCTGAACACCGGGGAGCTGTTTTTT
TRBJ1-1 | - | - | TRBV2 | CASSEMGTPNMNTEAFF | TGTGCCAGCAGTGAGATGGGGACACCTAACATGAACACTGAAGCTTTCTTT
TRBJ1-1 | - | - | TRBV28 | CASSLLSGDTEAFF | TGTGCCAGCAGTTTATTATCAGGGGACACTGAAGCTTTCTTT
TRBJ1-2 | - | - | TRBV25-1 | CASSEEGRVYGYTF | TGTGCCAGCAGTGAGGAGGGCAGGGTCTATGGCTACACCTTC
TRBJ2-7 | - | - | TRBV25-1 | CASSELGGARSYEQYF | TGTGCCAGCAGTGAATTGGGGGGGGCTCGATCATACGAGCAGTACTTC
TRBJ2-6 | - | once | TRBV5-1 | CASSLNGGANVLTF | TGCGCCAGCAGCTTGAACGGTGGGGCCAACGTCCTGACTTTC
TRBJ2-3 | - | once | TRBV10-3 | CAISKVADTQYF | TGTGCCATCAGTAAAGTAGCAGATACGCAGTATTTT